This T cell receptor (beta chain) appears in the sequencing data of a study of T cell repertoires in cytomegalovirus infection. Study context: Based on public TCR beta signatures, there were indications of CMV infection and of a matching HLA type.

TCRdb re-derived calls from the reads in MiXCR, one entry per CDR3 protein. The table lists about 300,000 distinct CDR3 sequences, roughly a tenth of them singletons, with approximately 2.3% in the top ten. The CDR3 has 13 residues. Between the trimmed V and J ends, which lost 4 bases and 0 bases, there was a span of 9 bases. In germline, CDR1 is SQVTM, CDR2 ANQGSEA. The rearrangement uses TRBV29-1 and TRBJ1-2, with a possible D match to TRBD1 (5 bases). Sequencing was carried out using PBMCs. The clonotype originates from a human donor in good health (CMV status not recorded). Some clones in this sample may be carry-over from other donors' samples. The CDR3, as DNA: TGCAGCGTTGGGAGGGACGCTAACTATGGCTACACCTTC. It codes for CSVGRDANYGYTF.